The subject of this entry is one TCR beta chain. The antigen it binds to is not known. No much larger clone is present one base from it, and per-base qualities are unavailable. This sample was included in a study of a mutant IDH1 vaccine in newly diagnosed glioma (dated by TCRdb to the early 2020s). About the study as a whole: In the chemotherapy-containing groups, vaccination started alongside temozolomide cycles, whereas in patients who had radiotherapy alone it started 4-6 weeks after radiotherapy. Before enrollment, patients had received standard therapy of radiotherapy alone, temozolomide alone, or radiochemotherapy with temozolomide; most received the combination. Longitudinal TCRB deep sequencing was performed for about two dozen treated patients wherever samples were available for exploratory analyses. Peripheral blood samples were drawn at six visits, namely V03 (baseline), V05, V07, V10, V12 and V13. Of the roughly 32 patients who were treated, about 60% were male and 37.5% were female, and the mean age was roughly 40 years. Visit V12 was the week-35 safety follow-up and visit V13 was the week-47 end of study. Study-wide conclusions, independent of this receptor: PBMC samples for TCRB deep sequencing were selected based on availability. The authors noted that analyses of patient blood samples could not be reproduced because of sample limitations. Changes in the top peripheral T cell clonotypes picked up by TCRB sequencing did not appear to be linked to pseudoprogression. Immune responses induced by the vaccine were seen in over 90% of patients across multiple MHC alleles.

Library preparation was by the immunoSEQ multiplex PCR assay. Rearranged TCR beta chain sequences were amplified with the hsTCRB Kit following the manufacturer's protocol. An Illumina MiSeq was used to sequence the TCRB libraries. On the study's bioinformatics: The kit vendor's proprietary platform handled demultiplexing, trimming and gene mapping. Not all clones reach the TCRdb copy of this immuneACCESS table, which keeps in-frame sequences only. Checked studies attribute under half of the gap to unresolved V genes and leave the rest unexplained. The V and J calls and clone size are taken from that table; D and trimming were inferred from the DNA. The table for this sample lists about 62,000 clones; roughly four fifths of them were counted only once. Of the sample, 3.8% falls within the top ten clones. Read against the paper, the sample's time point label means: week 47, end of study. Every vaccine dose consisted of 300 ug of a 20-mer mutant IDH1 peptide in Montanide, administered subcutaneously together with topical imiquimod. Eight vaccinations were administered to patients in weeks 1, 3, 5, 7, 11, 15, 19 and 23, corresponding to visits V03 through V10. The donors had newly diagnosed IDH1-mutant astrocytomas of WHO grade 3 or 4 that showed loss of nuclear ATRX. The samples were drawn from NOA16, a multicentre, single-arm, open-label phase I trial in Germany that tested a mutant IDH1 peptide vaccine in humans for the first time. Genomic DNA for TCRB sequencing was extracted from EDTA blood using the DNeasy Blood and Tissue Kit.

From its cysteine to its phenylalanine, the CDR3 spans 12 amino acids. Only CDR3 DNA is held: 36 bases, read in frame from base 1. Via the germline V gene, CDR1 is SNHLY and CDR2 FYNNEI. V gives up 5 bases and J gives up 11 bases, and the segment between their germline ends measures 13 bases. This sample comprised PBMCs, obtained from a glioma patient whose treatment included an IDH1 peptide vaccine. This sequence uses TRBV2 and TRBJ1-3, and possibly TRBD1, on 5 matching bases. The source is a man aged 30-40 years with glioma. CDR3 protein: CASSLGQGAIYF. The DNA reads as follows: TGTGCCAGCAGTCTTGGGCAGGGCGCCATATATTTT.